This TCR beta chain was identified during a study of T cell responses to AZD1222 COVID-19 vaccine. Study observations and caveats: Clonal diversity was possibly underestimated, and the donors were mostly white British, with more females. Targeting of unmutated variant regions was reportedly seen in nearly half of spike-specific TCRs.

The repertoire was sequenced with immunoSEQ multiplex PCR; TCRdb's copy has only in-frame clones and lacks some. Found here are around 120,000 clones, about 95% of them singletons; the top ten hold roughly 2%. Details on this clone: Its antigen is as yet unknown.

This TCR derives from an adult in good health. Material: peripheral blood, obtained on day 0 of AZD1222 vaccination.

The CDR3 loop is CASSYGWAGGTEAFF. The CDR3 nucleotides are TGTGCCAGCAGTTACGGATGGGCTGGGGGCACTGAAGCTTTCTTT. The rearrangement uses TRBV6-5 and TRBJ1-1; tentative D call: TRBD1 (5 bases). The CDR3 extends over 15 amino acids. Trimming pared 2 bases from V and 4 bases from J, leaving 14 bases between. CDR1 is MNHEY, CDR2 SVGAGI, per germline.